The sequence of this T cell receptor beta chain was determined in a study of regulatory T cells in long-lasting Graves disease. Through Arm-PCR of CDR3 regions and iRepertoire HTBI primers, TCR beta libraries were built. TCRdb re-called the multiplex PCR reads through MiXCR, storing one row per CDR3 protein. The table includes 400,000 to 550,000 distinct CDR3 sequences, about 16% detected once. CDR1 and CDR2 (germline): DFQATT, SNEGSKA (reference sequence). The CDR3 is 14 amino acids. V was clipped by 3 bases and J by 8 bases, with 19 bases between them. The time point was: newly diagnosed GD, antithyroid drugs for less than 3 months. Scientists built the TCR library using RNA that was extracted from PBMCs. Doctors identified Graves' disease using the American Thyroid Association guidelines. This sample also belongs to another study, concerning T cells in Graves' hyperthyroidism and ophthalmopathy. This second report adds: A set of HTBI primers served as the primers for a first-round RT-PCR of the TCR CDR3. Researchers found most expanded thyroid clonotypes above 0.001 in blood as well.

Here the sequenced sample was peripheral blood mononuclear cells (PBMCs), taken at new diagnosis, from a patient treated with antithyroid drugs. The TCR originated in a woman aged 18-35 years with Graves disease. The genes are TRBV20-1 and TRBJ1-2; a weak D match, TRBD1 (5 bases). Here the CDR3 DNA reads TGCAGTGCTAGGCTCAGTGGGGGGAGAATAGGCTACACCTTC. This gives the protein CSARLSGGRIGYTF.